The source of this TCR beta chain is a study of spatial heterogeneity in lung cancer. Across the study: On average, each unique TCR and UMI combination appeared more than ten times in raw reads.

Every TCR cDNA molecule bore its own unique molecular identifier. From the 5' RACE reads, TCRdb called clonotypes with MiXCR, one entry per CDR3 protein. The sample carries roughly 18,000 distinct CDR3 sequences, 9.5% to 10% recorded once. This clonotype was recorded many times. No antigen is known for it. This beta chain was picked up by a library intended for alpha chains and is off target, so its count carries little meaning. Germline values: CDR1 SQVTM, CDR2 ANQGSEA. After removal of 3 bases from V and 4 bases from J, the junction contained 6 bases not matched to a gene. The CDR3 sequence is 14 residues long. Time point in this sample: sample taken at primary tumor resection. The donors, fewer than 90 patients with untreated early-stage non-small cell lung cancer, provided the samples. Unsorted tumor, nontumor lung tissue or cryopreserved PBMC supplied the whole RNA. Study results and limitations: Intratumoral expanded alpha and beta TCR counts were found to track tumor mutation counts.

The chain combines TRBV29-1 with TRBJ2-1, with 7 bases matching TRBD2. Sequencing was performed on lung tumor tissue, taken at surgery. This sequence originates from a female donor with early-stage non-small cell lung cancer. CDR3 in amino acids: CSVDLAGVYNEQFF. The DNA for the CDR3 is TGCAGCGTTGACTTGGCGGGGGTATACAATGAGCAGTTCTTC.